These T cell receptor beta chains were read from a single sample in a study of blood T cell repertoires in COVID-19. The repertoire was sequenced with immunoSEQ multiplex PCR; TCRdb's copy has only in-frame clones and lacks some. The profile shows approximately 250,000 clones, 70% to 90% of them singletons. The sequenced sample consisted of PBMCs or T cells enriched from blood (not recorded which). These receptors were taken from a woman in her thirties or forties with acute COVID-19. The CDR3 runs from the conserved cysteine through the conserved F or W. The D gene is left open where the match is weak. Part of the rows lack a size; the others show once, few, many or a class for expanded clones.

J gene: TRBJ1-4; D gene: -; clone size: -; V gene: TRBV6-1; CDR3 DNA: TGTGCCAGCAGTGAAGGGCGGTCGCGGCTGTTTTTT; CDR3 protein: CASSEGRSRLFF
J gene: TRBJ2-1; D gene: TRBD2; clone size: -; V gene: TRBV10-2; CDR3 DNA: TGCGCCAGCCGGACTAGCGGGGGTTACAATGAGCAGTTCTTC; CDR3 protein: CASRTSGGYNEQFF
J gene: TRBJ2-3; D gene: -; clone size: -; V gene: TRBV18; CDR3 DNA: TGTGCCAGCTCACTACCCCCAAAGGGCTGGGAGGCAGATACGCAGTATTTT; CDR3 protein: CASSLPPKGWEADTQYF
J gene: TRBJ2-2; D gene: TRBD1; clone size: -; V gene: TRBV12-5; CDR3 DNA: TGTGCTAGTGGTTCGTACAGGGGGCTCAGGGAGCTGTTTTTT; CDR3 protein: CASGSYRGLRELFF
J gene: TRBJ2-2; D gene: -; clone size: -; V gene: TRBV3-1/TRBV3-2; CDR3 DNA: TGTGCCAGCAGCCAAGGGGTAGCGGCATCTACCGGGGAGCTGTTTTTT; CDR3 protein: CASSQGVAASTGELFF
J gene: TRBJ2-5; D gene: TRBD2; clone size: -; V gene: TRBV6-5; CDR3 DNA: TGTGCCAGCACCGATCTAGGGACTAGCACAGAGACCCAGTACTTC; CDR3 protein: CASTDLGTSTETQYF
J gene: TRBJ1-1; D gene: -; clone size: -; V gene: TRBV29-1; CDR3 DNA: TGCAGCGCCGGACAGACTGAAGCTTTCTTT; CDR3 protein: CSAGQTEAFF
J gene: TRBJ1-3; D gene: TRBD1; clone size: -; V gene: TRBV10-3; CDR3 DNA: TGTGCCATCAGTTCGACAGGGTCCGGAAACACCATATATTTT; CDR3 protein: CAISSTGSGNTIYF
J gene: TRBJ2-5; D gene: TRBD1; clone size: once; V gene: TRBV5-4; CDR3 DNA: TGTGCCAGCAGCTCGGACGGCGTGACAGGGGAAGAGACCCAGTACTTC; CDR3 protein: CASSSDGVTGEETQYF
J gene: TRBJ1-5; D gene: TRBD1; clone size: -; V gene: TRBV2; CDR3 DNA: TGTGCCAGCGGCCGGGACAGGGGAGGCAATCAGCCCCAGCATTTT; CDR3 protein: CASGRDRGGNQPQHF
J gene: TRBJ1-1; D gene: -; clone size: -; V gene: TRBV5-6; CDR3 DNA: TGTGCCAGCAGCTCCTCTGTTAGGGGTCCCACTGAAGCTTTCTTT; CDR3 protein: CASSSSVRGPTEAFF
J gene: TRBJ1-1; D gene: -; clone size: few; V gene: TRBV19; CDR3 DNA: TGTGCCAGTAGTAAGAATGGGGGTCGGGGGAGCACTGAAGCTTTCTTT; CDR3 protein: CASSKNGGRGSTEAFF
J gene: TRBJ2-3; D gene: TRBD2; clone size: -; V gene: TRBV5-6; CDR3 DNA: TGTGCCAGCAGCTTAACTAGCGGGAGGGCCGACACAGATACGCAGTATTTT; CDR3 protein: CASSLTSGRADTDTQYF
J gene: TRBJ2-1; D gene: TRBD2; clone size: -; V gene: TRBV3-1/TRBV3-2; CDR3 DNA: TGTGCCAGCAGCCTCGGACTAGCGGGGAGCAATGAGCAGTTCTTC; CDR3 protein: CASSLGLAGSNEQFF
J gene: TRBJ2-3; D gene: -; clone size: once; V gene: TRBV24-1; CDR3 DNA: TGTGCCACCAGTGACCTGGGGGGGGCACCCACAGATACGCAGTATTTT; CDR3 protein: CATSDLGGAPTDTQYF
J gene: TRBJ1-6; D gene: TRBD1; clone size: -; V gene: TRBV7-9; CDR3 DNA: TGTGCCAGCAGCTTAGGGACAGGGGGTAAGCCCCTCCACTTT; CDR3 protein: CASSLGTGGKPLHF
J gene: TRBJ1-1; D gene: -; clone size: -; V gene: TRBV7-9; CDR3 DNA: TGTGCCAGCATCGAGGGAGGGGTCGCTGAAGCTTTCTTT; CDR3 protein: CASIEGGVAEAFF
J gene: TRBJ1-3; D gene: -; clone size: -; V gene: TRBV10-3; CDR3 DNA: TGTGCCATCAGTGAGGAGAGCCAAAACACCATATATTTT; CDR3 protein: CAISEESQNTIYF
J gene: TRBJ1-1; D gene: -; clone size: -; V gene: TRBV7-2; CDR3 DNA: TGTGCCAGCAGCTCTTATGGTGCCGGGAACACTGAAGCTTTCTTT; CDR3 protein: CASSSYGAGNTEAFF
J gene: TRBJ1-5; D gene: -; clone size: once; V gene: TRBV5-5; CDR3 DNA: TGTGCCAGCAGCTTGGTAGGAGGACGGAGAGAGGGCAATCAGCCCCAGCATTTT; CDR3 protein: CASSLVGGRREGNQPQHF
J gene: TRBJ2-5; D gene: TRBD2; clone size: -; V gene: TRBV6-5; CDR3 DNA: TGTGCCAGCTGTCAGACTAGCGGGGGCCAAGAGACCCAGTACTTC; CDR3 protein: CASCQTSGGQETQYF
J gene: TRBJ1-2; D gene: -; clone size: -; V gene: TRBV12-3/TRBV12-4; CDR3 DNA: TGTGCCAGCAGGTTGACAGCTAACTATGGCTGCACCTTC; CDR3 protein: CASRLTANYGCTF
J gene: TRBJ2-7; D gene: -; clone size: -; V gene: TRBV6-5; CDR3 DNA: TGTGCCAGCACCTACAGGGGGGGGCGCGACGAGCAGTACTTC; CDR3 protein: CASTYRGGRDEQYF
J gene: TRBJ1-2; D gene: TRBD1; clone size: -; V gene: TRBV2; CDR3 DNA: TGTGCCAGCAGTCCTCGGACCAGGGGGTTGAATGGCTACACCTTC; CDR3 protein: CASSPRTRGLNGYTF
J gene: TRBJ2-2; D gene: TRBD2; clone size: -; V gene: TRBV4-2; CDR3 DNA: TGTGCCAGCAGAGGACTAGCGGGGGGGCCCAACACCGGGGAGCTGTTTTTT; CDR3 protein: CASRGLAGGPNTGELFF
J gene: TRBJ1-4; D gene: TRBD1; clone size: -; V gene: TRBV30; CDR3 DNA: TGTGCCTGGAGGGGCCAGGGGGCCGCTAATGAAAAACTGTTTTTT; CDR3 protein: CAWRGQGAANEKLFF
J gene: TRBJ2-2; D gene: TRBD2; clone size: few; V gene: TRBV5-1; CDR3 DNA: TGCGCCAGCAGCTTGGGACTAGCGCCCGGGGAGCTGTTTTTT; CDR3 protein: CASSLGLAPGELFF
J gene: TRBJ1-1; D gene: -; clone size: -; V gene: TRBV6-2/TRBV6-3; CDR3 DNA: TGTGCCAGCAGTTCCGAGGGAGTGGGTAGCACTGAAGCTTTCTTT; CDR3 protein: CASSSEGVGSTEAFF
J gene: TRBJ1-2; D gene: TRBD1; clone size: -; V gene: TRBV18; CDR3 DNA: TGTGCCAGCTCACCACCTTCTAGGGGGCTCTCTGGCTACACCTTC; CDR3 protein: CASSPPSRGLSGYTF
J gene: TRBJ2-7; D gene: TRBD2; clone size: -; V gene: TRBV5-1; CDR3 DNA: TGCGCCAGCAGCTTGGAGGTCGGGGGGGCGAAGTACTTC; CDR3 protein: CASSLEVGGAKYF
J gene: TRBJ1-2; D gene: -; clone size: -; V gene: TRBV5-1; CDR3 DNA: TGCGCCAGCAGCTGGAGGGCTAACTATGGCTACACCTTC; CDR3 protein: CASSWRANYGYTF
J gene: TRBJ1-5; D gene: -; clone size: -; V gene: TRBV6-4; CDR3 DNA: TGTGCCAGCAGCTGGGAGGGGACATCTCTCAGCAATCAGCCCCAGCATTTT; CDR3 protein: CASSWEGTSLSNQPQHF
J gene: TRBJ1-1; D gene: -; clone size: -; V gene: TRBV11-3; CDR3 DNA: TGTGCCAGCAGCTTAGAATCGCTACCGATCTATGGAGCTTTCTTT; CDR3 protein: CASSLESLPIYGAFF
J gene: TRBJ2-2; D gene: TRBD1; clone size: few; V gene: TRBV7-9; CDR3 DNA: TGTGCCAGCAGCTTAACCCGAGGGACAGGGGGGAACACCGGGGAGCTGTTTTTT; CDR3 protein: CASSLTRGTGGNTGELFF
J gene: TRBJ2-5; D gene: -; clone size: few; V gene: TRBV5-4; CDR3 DNA: TGTGCCAGCAGCGTCGGGATTCTGGAGACCCAGTACTTC; CDR3 protein: CASSVGILETQYF
J gene: TRBJ2-1; D gene: TRBD1; clone size: -; V gene: TRBV5-1; CDR3 DNA: TGCGCCAGCAGCTCGGGACAGTACAATGAGCAGTTCTTC; CDR3 protein: CASSSGQYNEQFF
J gene: TRBJ1-2; D gene: TRBD1; clone size: -; V gene: TRBV7-2; CDR3 DNA: TGTGCCAGCAGCTTAGCGAGAGTTGGGACAGGGGTTTATGGCTACACCTTC; CDR3 protein: CASSLARVGTGVYGYTF
J gene: TRBJ1-3; D gene: -; clone size: -; V gene: TRBV10-3; CDR3 DNA: TGTGCCGGCCTACAGGGATTTGGAAACACCATATATTTT; CDR3 protein: CAGLQGFGNTIYF
J gene: TRBJ1-4; D gene: -; clone size: -; V gene: TRBV4-3; CDR3 DNA: TGCGCCAGCAGCCAAGAACACAGGGACGAAAAACTGTTTTTT; CDR3 protein: CASSQEHRDEKLFF
J gene: TRBJ2-1; D gene: TRBD1; clone size: -; V gene: TRBV9; CDR3 DNA: TGTGCCAGCAGCGTAGGGACAGGGGGCAGCTCCTACAATGAGCAGTTCTTC; CDR3 protein: CASSVGTGGSSYNEQFF
J gene: TRBJ1-3; D gene: -; clone size: -; V gene: TRBV5-1; CDR3 DNA: TGCGCCAGCAGCTTACAGGGCTTGGGGGAAGGAAACACCATATATTTT; CDR3 protein: CASSLQGLGEGNTIYF
J gene: TRBJ2-5; D gene: TRBD2; clone size: -; V gene: TRBV18; CDR3 DNA: TGTGCCAGCTCACCACTTTCTACGGGAGGCGAGACCCAGTACTTC; CDR3 protein: CASSPLSTGGETQYF
J gene: TRBJ2-7; D gene: -; clone size: once; V gene: TRBV4-3; CDR3 DNA: TGCGCCAGCAGCCAAGAAGTGGGGGGAGGCGAGCAGTACTTC; CDR3 protein: CASSQEVGGGEQYF